The 9 T cell receptor beta chains presented below share a single source sample, sequenced in a study of radiotherapy plus CTLA-4 blockade in lung cancer. Here immunoSEQ multiplex PCR was the method, and the copy in TCRdb shows in-frame clones only, minus some. Of fewer than 100,000 clones detected, roughly four fifths appear once; the ten largest clones hold 0.82%. The sequenced sample was peripheral blood, obtained from a patient treated with radiotherapy plus ipilimumab. These TCRs come from a human donor with non-small cell lung cancer who had stable disease on radiotherapy plus ipilimumab.

The chain carries TRBV7-3 and TRBJ2-1; 7 bases match TRBD2. The CDR3 length is 14 residues. V was pared by 0 bases and J by 9 bases, with 5 bases of the junction left unmatched. Germline V gene lookup returns CDR1 SGHTA and CDR2 FQGTGA. The CDR3 DNA follows: TGTGCCAGCAGCTTAACGGGGGGACTACTTGAGCAGTTCTTC. The encoded protein is CASSLTGGLLEQFF. The full variable domain, rest sourced from reference TRBV7-3 and TRBJ2-1, is GAGVSQTPSNKVTEKGKYVELRCDPISGHTALYWYRQSLGQGPEFLIYFQGTGAADDSGLPNDRFFAVRPEGSVSTLKIQRTERGDSAVYLCASSLTGGLLEQFFGPGTRLTVL.

The chain carries TRBV19 and TRBJ2-5; TRBD1 might be the D (6 bases). The V and J ends lost 5 bases and 5 bases respectively, with 15 bases between them. Germline CDR1 and CDR2: LNHDA and SQIVND (reference sequence). The CDR3 is 14 amino acids. CDR3 protein: CASSSQQGRETQYF. The CDR3 DNA is TGTGCCAGTAGTTCCCAACAGGGAAGGGAGACCCAGTACTTC.

This sequence joins TRBV7-9 and TRBJ2-1, with D tentatively TRBD1 (5 bases). Germline V gene lookup returns CDR1 SEHNR and CDR2 FQNEAQ (reference sequence). V dropped 3 bases and J dropped 7 bases, with 7 bases sitting between them. The CDR3 has 12 amino acids. The DNA for the CDR3 is TGTGCCAGCAGCTTTGACAGTAATGAGCAGTTCTTC. Encoded protein: CASSFDSNEQFF.

This clone has just one count. The CDR3 here is CASSYPMGKGTGELFF. CDR3 sequence (DNA): TGTGCCAGTAGTTACCCGATGGGGAAGGGCACCGGGGAGCTGTTTTTT. The chain employs TRBV19 and TRBJ2-2; no clear D gene. The germline V gene encodes CDR1 LNHDA and CDR2 SQIVND (reference sequence). Trimming removed 5 bases from V and 4 bases from J, with 17 bases in between. The CDR3 loop spans 16 amino acids.

The J gene is TRBJ2-7, the V gene TRBV5-1, with 11 bases identical to TRBD2. The CDR3 is made up of 15 amino acids. V lost 4 bases, J lost 3 bases, and 6 bases stayed unmatched. Per the germline V gene, CDR1 is SGHRS and CDR2 is YFSETQ. The DNA of the CDR3 is TGCGCCAGCAGCGATAGCGGGAGGGCCGTCTACGAGCAGTACTTC. This codes for CASSDSGRAVYEQYF.

The table lists this clone with a count of one. This sequence joins TRBV2 and TRBJ2-6; D remains unclear. Per the germline V gene, CDR1 is SNHLY and CDR2 is FYNNEI. The V end lost 2 bases, the J end lost 4 bases, and 9 bases lay between the germline ends. This CDR3 contains 15 residues. CDR3 DNA sequence: TGTGCCAGCAGTGAACGGAGTACAGGGGCCAACGTCCTGACTTTC. Protein: CASSERSTGANVLTF.

This rearrangement joins TRBV14 to TRBJ1-5; no reliable D call. The V end lost 3 bases, the J end lost 2 bases, and 8 bases lay between the germline ends. The length of the CDR3 is 14 residues. Per germline, CDR1 SGHDN and CDR2 FVKESK. CDR3 protein: CASSHAGGNQPQHF. The CDR3, as DNA: TGTGCCAGCAGCCATGCAGGTGGCAATCAGCCCCAGCATTTT.

This clone was picked up one time. The chain employs TRBV6-1 and TRBJ1-6, with D unclear. The CDR3 is made up of 15 amino acids. Trimming removed 0 bases from V and 5 bases from J, with 8 bases in between. CDR1 and CDR2 from the germline V gene are MNHNS and SASEGT. CDR3: CASSEAGLNNSPLHF. DNA of the CDR3: TGTGCCAGCAGTGAAGCTGGCCTCAATAATTCACCCCTCCACTTT.

V is TRBV7-2 and J is TRBJ1-5, with D hard to call. This CDR3 has 14 amino acids. Germline lookup yields CDR1 SGHTA and CDR2 FQGNSA. Trimming removed 5 bases at V and 2 bases at J, with 10 bases between. Written as DNA, the CDR3 is TGTGCCAGCAGCCTGAACGCGCGCAATCAGCCCCAGCATTTT. Translating it yields CASSLNARNQPQHF.